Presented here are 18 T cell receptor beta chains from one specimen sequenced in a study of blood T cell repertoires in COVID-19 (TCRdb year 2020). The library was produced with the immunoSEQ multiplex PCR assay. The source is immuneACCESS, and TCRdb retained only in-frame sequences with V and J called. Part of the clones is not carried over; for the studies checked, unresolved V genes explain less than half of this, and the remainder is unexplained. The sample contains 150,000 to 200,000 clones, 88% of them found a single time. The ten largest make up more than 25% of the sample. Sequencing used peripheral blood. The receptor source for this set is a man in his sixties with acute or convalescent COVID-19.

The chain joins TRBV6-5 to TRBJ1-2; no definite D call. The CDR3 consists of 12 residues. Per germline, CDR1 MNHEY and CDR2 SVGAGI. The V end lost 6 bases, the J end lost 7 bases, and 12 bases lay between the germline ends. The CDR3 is CASRPGSGGYTF. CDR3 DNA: TGTGCCAGCAGACCCGGGAGCGGTGGCTACACCTTC.

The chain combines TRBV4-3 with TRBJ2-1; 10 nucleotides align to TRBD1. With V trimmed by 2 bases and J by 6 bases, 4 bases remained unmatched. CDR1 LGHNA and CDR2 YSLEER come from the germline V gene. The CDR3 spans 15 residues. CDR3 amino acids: CASSQPTGGSNEQFF. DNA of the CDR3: TGCGCCAGCAGCCAACCGACAGGGGGCTCCAATGAGCAGTTCTTC.

CDR3 protein: CASREKGEGYGYTF. The CDR3 DNA reads as TGCGCCAGCAGAGAAAAAGGGGAGGGATATGGCTACACCTTC. V gene TRBV5-1 combines with J gene TRBJ1-2, with D maybe TRBD1 (5 bases). The CDR3 runs to 14 residues. Germline-derived CDR1 and CDR2 are SGHRS and YFSETQ. The germline V and J ends were trimmed by 5 bases and 5 bases, with 16 bases remaining between them.

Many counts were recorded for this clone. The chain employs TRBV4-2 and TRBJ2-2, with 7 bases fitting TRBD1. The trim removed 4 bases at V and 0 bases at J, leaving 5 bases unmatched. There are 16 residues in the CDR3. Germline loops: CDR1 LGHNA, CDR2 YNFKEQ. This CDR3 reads CASSRSTGTNTGELFF. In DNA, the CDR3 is TGTGCCAGCAGCCGATCGACAGGGACGAACACCGGGGAGCTGTTTTTT.

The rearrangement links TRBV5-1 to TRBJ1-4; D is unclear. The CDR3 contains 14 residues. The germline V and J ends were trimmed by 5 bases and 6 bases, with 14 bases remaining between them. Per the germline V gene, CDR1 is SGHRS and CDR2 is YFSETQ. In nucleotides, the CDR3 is TGCGCCAGCAGTAAGGCGGGAGACGATGAAAAACTGTTTTTT. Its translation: CASSKAGDDEKLFF.

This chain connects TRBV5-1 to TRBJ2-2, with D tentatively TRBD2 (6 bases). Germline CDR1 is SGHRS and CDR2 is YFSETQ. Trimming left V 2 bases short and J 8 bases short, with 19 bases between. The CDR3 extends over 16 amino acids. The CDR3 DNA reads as TGCGCCAGCAGCTTAGAAGGGGCGGGACCGGCGGGGGAGCTGTTTTTT. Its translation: CASSLEGAGPAGELFF.

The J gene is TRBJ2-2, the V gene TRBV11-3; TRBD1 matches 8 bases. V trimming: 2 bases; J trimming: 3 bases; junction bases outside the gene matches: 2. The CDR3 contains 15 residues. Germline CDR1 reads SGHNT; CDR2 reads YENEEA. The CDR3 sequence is CASSLWTGYTGELFF. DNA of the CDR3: TGTGCCAGCAGCTTATGGACAGGGTACACCGGGGAGCTGTTTTTT.

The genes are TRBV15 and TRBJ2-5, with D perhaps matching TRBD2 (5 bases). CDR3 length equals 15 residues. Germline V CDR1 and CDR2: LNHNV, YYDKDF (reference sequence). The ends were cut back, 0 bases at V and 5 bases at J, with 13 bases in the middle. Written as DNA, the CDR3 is TGTGCCACCAGCAGAGATCCTCTAAGGAGGGAGACCCAGTACTTC. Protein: CATSRDPLRRETQYF.

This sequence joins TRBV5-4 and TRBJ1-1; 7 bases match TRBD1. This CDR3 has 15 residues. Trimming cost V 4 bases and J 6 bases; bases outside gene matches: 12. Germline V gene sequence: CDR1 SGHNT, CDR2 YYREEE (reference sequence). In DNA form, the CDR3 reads TGTGCCAGCAGCGTAGGGGGCGCGAGGTCCGCTGAAGCTTTCTTT. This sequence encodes CASSVGGARSAEAFF. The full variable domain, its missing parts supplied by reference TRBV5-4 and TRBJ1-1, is ETGVTQSPTHLIKTRGQQVTLRCSSQSGHNTVSWYQQALGQGPQFIFQYYREEENGRGNFPPRFSGLQFPNYSSELNVNALELDDSALYLCASSVGGARSAEAFFGQGTRLTVV.

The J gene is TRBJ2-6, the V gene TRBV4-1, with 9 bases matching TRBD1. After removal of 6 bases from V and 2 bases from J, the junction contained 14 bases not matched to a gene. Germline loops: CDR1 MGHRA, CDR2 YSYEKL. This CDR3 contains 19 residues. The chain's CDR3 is CASRRSLQGAPAGANVLTF. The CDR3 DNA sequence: TGCGCCAGCAGGCGGTCATTACAGGGGGCGCCGGCTGGGGCCAACGTCCTGACTTTC.

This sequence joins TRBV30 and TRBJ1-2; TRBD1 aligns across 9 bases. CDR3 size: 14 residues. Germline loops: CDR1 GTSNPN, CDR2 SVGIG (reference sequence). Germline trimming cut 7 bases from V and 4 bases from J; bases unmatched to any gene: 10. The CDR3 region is CASITRTGVYGYTF. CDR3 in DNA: TGTGCCTCCATTACCCGGACAGGGGTCTATGGCTACACCTTC.

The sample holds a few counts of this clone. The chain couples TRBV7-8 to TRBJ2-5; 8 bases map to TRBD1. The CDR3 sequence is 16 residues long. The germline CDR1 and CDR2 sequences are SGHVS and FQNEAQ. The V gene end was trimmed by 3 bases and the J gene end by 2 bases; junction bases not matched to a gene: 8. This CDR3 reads CASSFRTGRGQETQYF. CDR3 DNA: TGTGCCAGCAGCTTTAGGACAGGGCGTGGGCAAGAGACCCAGTACTTC.

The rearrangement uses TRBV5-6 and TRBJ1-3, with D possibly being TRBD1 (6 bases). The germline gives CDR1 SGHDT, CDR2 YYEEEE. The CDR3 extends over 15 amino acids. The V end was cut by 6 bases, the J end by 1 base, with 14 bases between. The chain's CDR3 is CASNQQGISGNTIYF. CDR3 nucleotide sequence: TGTGCCAGCAACCAACAGGGAATATCTGGAAACACCATATATTTT.

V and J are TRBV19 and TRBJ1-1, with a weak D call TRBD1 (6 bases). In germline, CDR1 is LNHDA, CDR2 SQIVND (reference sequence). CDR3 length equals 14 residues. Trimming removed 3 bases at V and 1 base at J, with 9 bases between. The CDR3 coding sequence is TGTGCCAGTAGTATCAAGACAGGGAACACTGAAGCTTTCTTT. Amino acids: CASSIKTGNTEAFF. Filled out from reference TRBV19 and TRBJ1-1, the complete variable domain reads DGGITQSPKYLFRKEGQNVTLSCEQNLNHDAMYWYRQDPGQGLRLIYYSQIVNDFQKGDIAEGYSVSREKKESFPLTVTSAQKNPTAFYLCASSIKTGNTEAFFGQGTRLTVV.

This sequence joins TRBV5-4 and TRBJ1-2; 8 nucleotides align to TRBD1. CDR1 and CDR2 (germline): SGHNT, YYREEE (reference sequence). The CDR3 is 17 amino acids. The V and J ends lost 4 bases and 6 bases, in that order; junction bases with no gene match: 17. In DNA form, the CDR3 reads TGTGCCAGCAGCCTCGGACTCAGGGCAGGGGGCGAGAATGGCTACACCTTC. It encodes CASSLGLRAGGENGYTF.

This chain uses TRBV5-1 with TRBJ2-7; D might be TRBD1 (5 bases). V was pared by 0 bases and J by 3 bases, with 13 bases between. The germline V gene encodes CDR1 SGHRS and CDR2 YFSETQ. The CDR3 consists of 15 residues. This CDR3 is CASSLEVDRGYEQYF. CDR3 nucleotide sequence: TGCGCCAGCAGCTTGGAGGTTGATAGGGGCTACGAGCAGTACTTC. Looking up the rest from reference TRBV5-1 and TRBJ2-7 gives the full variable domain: KAGVTQTPRYLIKTRGQQVTLSCSPISGHRSVSWYQQTPGQGLQFLFEYFSETQRNKGNFPGRFSGRQFSNSRSEMNVSTLELGDSALYLCASSLEVDRGYEQYFGPGTRLTVT.

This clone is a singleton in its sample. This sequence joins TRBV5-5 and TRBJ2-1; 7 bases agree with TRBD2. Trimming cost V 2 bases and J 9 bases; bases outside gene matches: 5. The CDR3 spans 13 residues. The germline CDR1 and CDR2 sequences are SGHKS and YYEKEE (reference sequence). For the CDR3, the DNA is TGTGCCAGCAGCTTCTCGGGGAGGGGTGAGCAGTTCTTC. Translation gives CASSFSGRGEQFF.

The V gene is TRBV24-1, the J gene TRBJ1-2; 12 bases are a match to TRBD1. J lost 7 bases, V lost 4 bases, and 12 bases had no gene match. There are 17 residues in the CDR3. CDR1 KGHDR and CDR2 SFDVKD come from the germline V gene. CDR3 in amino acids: CATSEDGTGGKWRGYTF. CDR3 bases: TGTGCCACCAGTGAGGACGGGACAGGGGGCAAGTGGCGTGGCTACACCTTC.